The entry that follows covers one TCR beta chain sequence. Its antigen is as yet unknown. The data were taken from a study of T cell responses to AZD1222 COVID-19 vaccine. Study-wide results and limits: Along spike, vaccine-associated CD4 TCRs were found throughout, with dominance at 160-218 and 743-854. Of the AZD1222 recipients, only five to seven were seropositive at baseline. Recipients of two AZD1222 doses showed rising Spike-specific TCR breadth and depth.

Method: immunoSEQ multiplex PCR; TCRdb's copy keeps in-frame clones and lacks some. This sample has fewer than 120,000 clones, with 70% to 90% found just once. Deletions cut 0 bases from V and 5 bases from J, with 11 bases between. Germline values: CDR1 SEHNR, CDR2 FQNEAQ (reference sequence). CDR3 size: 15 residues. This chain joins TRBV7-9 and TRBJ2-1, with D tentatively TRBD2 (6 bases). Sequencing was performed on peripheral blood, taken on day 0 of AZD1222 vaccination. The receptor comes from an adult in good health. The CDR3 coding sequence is TGTGCCAGCAGCTTAGCGGGGACTTCCGACAATGAGCAGTTCTTC. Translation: CASSLAGTSDNEQFF.